This TCR beta chain emerged from a study of a mutant IDH1 vaccine in newly diagnosed glioma (dated by TCRdb to the early 2020s). Study-level background: In the chemotherapy-containing groups, vaccination started alongside temozolomide cycles, whereas in patients who had radiotherapy alone it started 4-6 weeks after radiotherapy. Peripheral blood samples were drawn at six visits, namely V03 (baseline), V05, V07, V10, V12 and V13. Of the roughly 33 treated patients, 62.5% were male and approximately 38% were female, and a mean age of approximately 40 years was recorded. For exploratory analyses, longitudinal TCRB deep sequencing was carried out in roughly 23 treated patients wherever samples were available. Before enrollment, patients had received standard therapy of radiotherapy alone, temozolomide alone, or radiochemotherapy with temozolomide; most received the combination. Visit V12 was the week-35 safety follow-up and visit V13 was the week-47 end of study. The study at large found these results: Immune responses induced by the vaccine were seen in 90% to 95% of patients across multiple MHC alleles. No apparent relationship was observed between pseudoprogression and alterations in the top peripheral T cell clonotypes detected by TCRB sequencing. The authors noted that analyses of patient blood samples could not be reproduced because of sample limitations. Availability determined which PBMC samples were chosen for TCRB deep sequencing.

Concerning this clone itself: The clone's antigen remains unknown. No qualities accompany the bases; no much larger clone lies one base away.

Libraries were constructed by the immunoSEQ multiplex PCR assay. The hsTCRB Kit was used according to the manufacturer's protocol to amplify rearranged TCR beta chain sequences. An Illumina MiSeq was used to sequence the TCRB libraries. The authors' analysis ran thus. The proprietary platform of the kit vendor was used for demultiplexing, trimming and gene mapping. What TCRdb holds here is the immuneACCESS table cut down to in-frame rearrangements. Part of the clones is not present; checked against another copy, under half of the missing clones reflect an unresolved V gene, and the others are unexplained. For V, J and clone size, that table is used; D and trimming come from the DNA. The sample yields tens of thousands of clones; more than 65% were counted once. The ten most abundant clones make up over 15% of the sample. What this sample's time point label stands for: week 35, safety follow-up. Every vaccine dose consisted of 300 ug of a 20-mer mutant IDH1 peptide in Montanide, administered subcutaneously together with topical imiquimod. Across visits V03 through V10, patients got a total of eight vaccinations, given in weeks 1, 3, 5, 7, 11, 15, 19 and 23. Donors had newly diagnosed WHO grade 3 or 4 IDH1-mutant astrocytomas with loss of nuclear ATRX. The samples were drawn from NOA16, a multicentre, single-arm, open-label phase I trial in Germany that tested a mutant IDH1 peptide vaccine in humans for the first time. Genomic DNA for TCRB sequencing was extracted from EDTA blood using the DNeasy Blood and Tissue Kit.

The CDR3 holds 16 amino acids from the cysteine to the phenylalanine. CDR3 DNA only is kept here, 48 bases in frame from base 1. Sequences KGHSH (CDR1) and LQKENI (CDR2) are obtained from the germline V gene. V is trimmed back by 0 bases and J by 6 bases, and the junction contains 6 bases that no gene match accounts for. The TCR sequence derives from a man aged 25 to 45 with glioma. The rearrangement joined TRBV18 to TRBJ2-1, and 9 bases in between align with TRBD2. Sequencing was performed on PBMCs, taken from a glioma patient whose treatment included an IDH1 peptide vaccine. In nucleotides, the sequence is TGTGCCAGCTCACCACCAAGCGGGAGGTTAATCAATGAGCAGTTCTTC. This is translated as CASSPPSGRLINEQFF. Extended through the reference TRBV18 and TRBJ2-1 proteins, this CDR3 yields the full variable domain: NAGVMQNPRHLVRRRGQEARLRCSPMKGHSHVYWYRQLPEEGLKFMVYLQKENIIDESGMPKERFSAEFPKEGPSILRIQQVVRGDSAAYFCASSPPSGRLINEQFFGPGTRLTVL.